This T cell receptor beta chain was identified in a study of T cells in women clearing cervical HPV infection. Study results and limitations: TRBV6-7 relative abundance averaged 0.11% in cases and 0.15% to 0.2% in controls. Repertoire richness, not evenness, was significantly elevated in CIN3+ cases versus controls.

Remarks on this clone: Antigen unknown. The read finishes 3 residues shy of the CDR3 end, and the germline J gene is used to complete it.

V lost 0 bases and J lost 10; bases outside the gene matches: 6. The germline CDR1 and CDR2 sequences are MNHEY and SVGEGT. This CDR3 region has 16 residues. Some clones are missing from TCRdb's copy, which holds only in-frame ones; the method was immunoSEQ multiplex PCR. The sample data list about 48,000 clones. This TCR was recovered from a woman between 18 and 69 years old with a cervical HPV16 infection that either progressed to CIN3+ or cleared (not recorded which). The chain employs TRBV6-2 or TRBV6-3 and TRBJ1-6, with 10 positions matching TRBD1. The specimen sequenced was blood buffy coat. Partial CDR3 DNA: TGTGCCAGCAGTTACTCTCCGACAGGGGGCAGATCACCC. It specifies CASSYSPTGGRSP. Given in full, the CDR3 is CASSYSPTGGRSPLHF.